One sample yielded the 11 T cell receptor beta chains listed below, sequenced in a study of Ad26.COV2.S vaccination and SARS-CoV-2 variants. The treatment was: about 20 received Ad26.COV2.S at low or high dose, single or two shots; 5 received placebo; per-sample allocation not given. Sample collection was performed on day 63 after the first vaccine or placebo injection. Repertoires were generated with immunoSEQ multiplex PCR, while TCRdb's copy carries only in-frame clones and drops some. The sample lists some 240,000 clones, roughly 89% occurring once. The sequencing used peripheral blood, collected in a trial of Ad26.COV2.S vaccine versus placebo. These receptors originate from a person aged 18-65 years who received the Ad26.COV2.S COVID-19 vaccine or a placebo.

In regard to this clone: Relative to the germline gene, one junction end is altered; a read error may explain this. Other DNA variants within this sample encode the same CDR3. The chain links TRBV5-1 to TRBJ1-1; weak D call: TRBD1 (6 bases). The CDR3 length is 15 residues. The V gene's germline CDR1 is SGHRS and CDR2 YFSETQ. The chain's CDR3 is CASSLVDGGYTEAFF. The CDR3 nucleotides read TGCGCTAGCAGCTTGGTAGACGGGGGCTACACTGAAGCTTTCTTT.

The chain uses TRBV7-8 and TRBJ1-6; D is uncertain. CDR1 is SGHVS, CDR2 FQNEAQ, per germline. Trimming shortened V by 1 base and J by 1 base, and 8 bases separated the two germline ends. There are 16 residues in the CDR3. The CDR3 DNA reads as TGTGCCAGCAGCTTAGTTCGGGGTTCCTATAATTCACCCCTCCACTTT. As protein: CASSLVRGSYNSPLHF.

In nucleotides, the CDR3 is TGTGCCATCAGTGAGTCGGTAGGACAGGGAAACGAGCAGTACTTC. This encodes CAISESVGQGNEQYF. V usage is TRBV10-3 and J usage is TRBJ2-7, with 8 bases matching TRBD1. Germline-derived CDR1 and CDR2 are ENHRY and SYGVKD. Trimming removed 0 bases from V and 5 bases from J; junction bases left unmatched: 6. The CDR3 spans 15 residues.

The chain employs TRBV2 and TRBJ1-2; D is uncertain. Per germline, CDR1 SNHLY and CDR2 FYNNEI. V was cut by 5 bases and J by 8 bases, with 12 bases left in between. This CDR3 spans 12 amino acids. DNA for the CDR3: TGTGCCAGCAGTTCGGAGGGAGGAGGCTACACCTTC. Translated, it gives CASSSEGGGYTF.

As for this clone: Other nucleotide sequences in the sample specify the same CDR3. CDR3 sequence: CASSPGTDSNQPQHF. CDR3 DNA sequence: TGTGCCAGCAGCCCTGGGACAGATAGCAATCAGCCCCAGCATTTT. This rearrangement joins TRBV5-4 to TRBJ1-5; 7 bases are a match to TRBD1. The CDR3 is 15 amino acids. Germline V gene data show CDR1 as SGHNT and CDR2 as YYREEE (reference sequence). The J segment lost 0 bases and the V segment lost 4 bases, leaving 4 bases of the junction unmatched.

The V and J genes are TRBV12-5 and TRBJ2-1; perhaps TRBD1 as D (5 bases). The V end was cut by 2 bases, the J end by 4 bases, with 12 bases between. Germline V lookup: CDR1 LGHNT, CDR2 FRNRAP. This CDR3 is built from 15 residues. The CDR3 spells CASGLPLREYNEQFF. CDR3 sequence (DNA): TGTGCTAGTGGTTTGCCCCTCAGGGAATACAATGAGCAGTTCTTC.

V gene TRBV10-3 combines with J gene TRBJ2-2, with 8 bases aligning to TRBD2. Unmatched junction bases numbered 15, after V lost 11 bases and J lost 1 base. The germline V gene encodes CDR1 ENHRY and CDR2 SYGVKD. This CDR3 has 17 amino acids. CDR3 nucleotide sequence: TGTGCCGCTGGGGATGGCGGCGGGAGGAAGAACACCGGGGAGCTGTTTTTT. As protein: CAAGDGGGRKNTGELFF.

The chain joins TRBV19 to TRBJ1-5; the D is unclear. Germline CDR1 is LNHDA and CDR2 is SQIVND (reference sequence). Trimming pared 2 bases from V and 0 bases from J, leaving 8 bases between. The CDR3 spans 15 residues. The CDR3 nucleotides read TGTGCCAGTAGTATATGGAGAAGTAGCAATCAGCCCCAGCATTTT. This encodes CASSIWRSSNQPQHF.

The chain couples TRBV6-5 to TRBJ1-6; no clear D. Trimming removed 2 bases from V and 7 bases from J, with 9 bases in between. There are 14 residues in the CDR3. The germline V gene has CDR1 MNHEY and CDR2 SVGAGI. This CDR3 reads CASSYADLNSPLHF. The CDR3 region has the DNA TGTGCCAGCAGTTACGCAGATCTGAATTCACCCCTCCACTTT.

The DNA for the CDR3 is TGCGCCAGCAGCCAAGATTGGGGAAACACTGAAGCTTTCTTT. Translated, it gives CASSQDWGNTEAFF. The chain uses TRBV4-1 and TRBJ1-1, with unresolved D. Per germline, CDR1 MGHRA and CDR2 YSYEKL. V was shortened by 0 bases and J by 2 bases, with 7 bases between the two germline ends. The CDR3 covers 14 residues.

This clone was detected a few times. The chain combines TRBV19 with TRBJ2-1; 10 bases line up with TRBD2. V shed 4 bases, J shed 0 bases, and the junction held 0 bases outside the gene matches. The CDR3 sequence is 15 residues long. Per germline, CDR1 LNHDA and CDR2 SQIVND (reference sequence). CDR3 DNA sequence: TGTGCCAGTAGTACTAGCGGGAGCTCCTACAATGAGCAGTTCTTC. It encodes CASSTSGSSYNEQFF. The entire variable domain, with the rest obtained from reference TRBV19 and TRBJ2-1, is as follows: DGGITQSPKYLFRKEGQNVTLSCEQNLNHDAMYWYRQDPGQGLRLIYYSQIVNDFQKGDIAEGYSVSREKKESFPLTVTSAQKNPTAFYLCASSTSGSSYNEQFFGPGTRLTVL.